The 9 T cell receptor beta chains reported below all come from one sample, sequenced in a study of blood T cell repertoires in COVID-19. Assay used: immunoSEQ multiplex PCR; TCRdb lists only in-frame clones, some missing. Of 200,000 to 300,000 clones in the sample, approximately 90% were seen once. The sample taken for sequencing was PBMCs or T cells enriched from blood (not recorded which). These receptors all stem from a man aged 40-55 years who had recovered from COVID-19.

This chain joins TRBV12-3 or TRBV12-4 and TRBJ1-1; 7 bases align to TRBD1. V was pared by 4 bases and J by 4 bases, with 3 bases of the junction left unmatched. CDR3 length equals 13 residues. This chain's CDR3 is CASSSTGFTEAFF. CDR3 DNA: TGTGCCAGCAGTTCGACAGGGTTCACTGAAGCTTTCTTT.

The V gene is TRBV27, the J gene TRBJ1-4; D is undetermined. V gave up 0 bases and J gave up 2 bases, with 16 bases separating them. CDR1 and CDR2 from the germline V gene are MNHEY and SMNVEV (reference sequence). The CDR3 consists of 18 residues. In DNA form, the CDR3 reads TGTGCCAGCAGTTTATCGCCAGGCCCGGGGAGTACTAATGAAAAACTGTTTTTT. The encoded protein is CASSLSPGPGSTNEKLFF.

This clone was seen a single time. The chain carries TRBV6-1 and TRBJ2-1; no reliable D call. V gave up 0 bases and J gave up 4 bases, with 7 bases separating them. This CDR3 contains 14 residues. The germline V gene has CDR1 MNHNS and CDR2 SASEGT. Here the CDR3 DNA reads TGTGCCAGCAGTGAAGCCCCTATATACAATGAGCAGTTCTTC. Amino acids: CASSEAPIYNEQFF.

This clone was counted once. This chain joins TRBV19 and TRBJ2-7, with TRBD1 identical over 7 bases. The CDR3 is 15 residues long. From germline, CDR1 is LNHDA and CDR2 SQIVND (reference sequence). V lost 6 bases, J lost 7 bases, and 15 bases stayed unmatched. The CDR3 bases are TGTGCCAGTAGGCTAACAGGGGAGCCTTCGGGAGAGCAGTACTTC. Translated, it gives CASRLTGEPSGEQYF.

The CDR3 DNA reads TGTGCCCAGAGTCCGGGGTTTGGAAACACCATATATTTT. This sequence encodes CAQSPGFGNTIYF. The V call is TRBV30, the J call TRBJ1-3; no clear D. The CDR3 spans 13 residues. V lost 8 bases, J lost 3 bases, and 14 bases lay in between. In germline, CDR1 is GTSNPN, CDR2 SVGIG (reference sequence).

The chain couples TRBV7-3 to TRBJ1-2, with 9 nucleotides matching TRBD1. The ends lost 3 bases at V and 4 bases at J; junction bases unmatched: 9. CDR3 length equals 16 residues. From germline, CDR1 is SGHTA and CDR2 FQGTGA. CDR3 sequence (DNA): TGTGCCAGCAGCTTCGCTACCGGGACAGGGCCCTATGGCTACACCTTC. This gives the protein CASSFATGTGPYGYTF.

This clone was counted a single time. The chain uses TRBV7-9 and TRBJ1-5, with no clear D. The germline V and J ends were trimmed by 1 base and 3 bases, with 7 bases remaining between them. Germline V lookup: CDR1 SEHNR, CDR2 FQNEAQ (reference sequence). This CDR3 has 14 residues. CDR3 in amino acids: CASSLGTVNQPQHF. The CDR3 DNA reads TGTGCCAGCAGCTTAGGTACAGTCAATCAGCCCCAGCATTTT.

V usage is TRBV6-5 and J usage is TRBJ1-5; TRBD1 agrees at 9 bases. CDR3 size: 15 residues. Germline-derived CDR1 and CDR2 are MNHEY and SVGAGI. Trimming took 6 bases from V and 2 from J; bases not matched to a gene: 5. As DNA, the CDR3 is TGTGCCAGCAGATCGGGACAGGGCGGCAATCAGCCCCAGCATTTT. Translating it yields CASRSGQGGNQPQHF.

V usage is TRBV5-1 and J usage is TRBJ2-1, with 9 bases identical to TRBD2. CDR3 length: 14 residues. The V gene end was trimmed by 2 bases and the J gene end by 9 bases; junction bases not matched to a gene: 6. CDR1 and CDR2 (germline): SGHRS, YFSETQ. Written as DNA, the CDR3 is TGCGCCAGCAGCTTCGGGACTAGCTTGGGTGAGCAGTTCTTC. Its protein is CASSFGTSLGEQFF.